Listed below are T cell receptor beta chains from one sample, sequenced in a study of blood T cells in healthy people across ages. From the 5' RACE reads, TCRdb called clonotypes with MiXCR, one entry per CDR3 protein. The sample yields more than 650,000 distinct CDR3 sequences, 20% to 30% seen once. This sample also belongs to another study, concerning T cells of mothers and their children.

The sample comprised blood. These receptors were obtained from a boy aged 5-17 years in good health. Each CDR3 is given with its conserved first and last residue. Each record gives: J gene, clone size, V gene, CDR3 protein. Clone size is given for some rows only: seen once, a few or many times, or a class if the clone is expanded.

J gene: TRBJ2-5; clone size: many; V gene: TRBV7-2; CDR3 protein: CASSLAAKETQYF
J gene: TRBJ2-6; clone size: few; V gene: TRBV5-1; CDR3 protein: CASRKTGGIGGANVLTF
J gene: TRBJ2-1; clone size: -; V gene: TRBV4-2; CDR3 protein: CASSQEITNEQFF
J gene: TRBJ2-4; clone size: few; V gene: TRBV20-1; CDR3 protein: CSALQQVAKNIQYF
J gene: TRBJ1-1; clone size: -; V gene: TRBV6-1; CDR3 protein: CASSTLNTEAFF
J gene: TRBJ1-4; clone size: once; V gene: TRBV6-5; CDR3 protein: CASSYSGQVREKLFF
J gene: TRBJ2-1; clone size: few; V gene: TRBV6-5; CDR3 protein: CATTPGQGAGNEQFF
J gene: TRBJ2-1; clone size: few; V gene: TRBV6-1; CDR3 protein: CASSEGVGQGQTSGRLSSYNEQFF
J gene: TRBJ1-1; clone size: -; V gene: TRBV10-3; CDR3 protein: CAISALTGANEAFF
J gene: TRBJ2-7; clone size: -; V gene: TRBV5-1; CDR3 protein: CASSLGTLLRGEQYF
J gene: TRBJ2-5; clone size: -; V gene: TRBV24-1; CDR3 protein: CATSEAGQETQYF
J gene: TRBJ1-5; clone size: -; V gene: TRBV10-3; CDR3 protein: CATKGQANQPQHF
J gene: TRBJ2-5; clone size: few; V gene: TRBV29-1; CDR3 protein: CSVGPRLSSETQYF
J gene: TRBJ2-7; clone size: few; V gene: TRBV6-5; CDR3 protein: CASSYSNAIPTDEQYF
J gene: TRBJ1-6; clone size: -; V gene: TRBV3-1; CDR3 protein: CASSLGNNSPLHF
J gene: TRBJ2-7; clone size: -; V gene: TRBV4-1; CDR3 protein: CASSRGRVEQYF
J gene: TRBJ2-7; clone size: -; V gene: TRBV7-9; CDR3 protein: CASSLDRGSIEQYF
J gene: TRBJ1-4; clone size: -; V gene: TRBV12-3/TRBV12-4; CDR3 protein: CASSQGAIEKLFF
J gene: TRBJ2-5; clone size: -; V gene: TRBV7-7; CDR3 protein: CAKGGVAETQYF
J gene: TRBJ2-7; clone size: -; V gene: TRBV7-9; CDR3 protein: CASSLGRFGTAKNYEQYF
J gene: TRBJ1-1; clone size: -; V gene: TRBV10-3; CDR3 protein: CASLKDPNTEAFF
J gene: TRBJ2-3; clone size: few; V gene: TRBV20-1; CDR3 protein: CSARRDFTDTQYF
J gene: TRBJ2-5; clone size: -; V gene: TRBV7-6; CDR3 protein: CASSFDITQETQYF
J gene: -; clone size: -; V gene: TRBV5-1; CDR3 protein: CASSADREQFF
J gene: TRBJ2-5; clone size: few; V gene: TRBV2; CDR3 protein: CASSEDGQETQYF
J gene: TRBJ2-5; clone size: few; V gene: TRBV18; CDR3 protein: CASSPPYSGGETQYF
J gene: TRBJ2-3; clone size: few; V gene: TRBV7-9; CDR3 protein: CAGAAGDTQYF
J gene: TRBJ2-7; clone size: -; V gene: TRBV7-8; CDR3 protein: CASSSRVSLSYEQYF
J gene: TRBJ2-5; clone size: few; V gene: TRBV7-9; CDR3 protein: CASSSKGGVPETQYF
J gene: TRBJ2-7; clone size: few; V gene: TRBV4-1; CDR3 protein: CASSQTPTAVNPYEQYF
J gene: TRBJ1-1; clone size: -; V gene: TRBV4-1; CDR3 protein: CASSQDFVGVREAFF
J gene: TRBJ2-5; clone size: -; V gene: TRBV27; CDR3 protein: CASSRLTGDQETQYF
J gene: TRBJ2-6; clone size: -; V gene: TRBV6-6; CDR3 protein: CASSYSRGSGANVLTF
J gene: TRBJ2-3; clone size: -; V gene: TRBV21-1; CDR3 protein: CASSKTKRGEPSTDTQYF
J gene: TRBJ2-4; clone size: -; V gene: TRBV12-3/TRBV12-4; CDR3 protein: CASSDSGGAKNIQYF
J gene: TRBJ2-7; clone size: -; V gene: TRBV12-3/TRBV12-4; CDR3 protein: CASSPPMRGANYEQYF
J gene: TRBJ1-4; clone size: few; V gene: TRBV4-1; CDR3 protein: CASGQRVSGTGEEKLFF
J gene: TRBJ1-2; clone size: -; V gene: TRBV7-9; CDR3 protein: CASSSGTGNHGYTF
J gene: TRBJ2-5; clone size: few; V gene: TRBV11-2; CDR3 protein: CASSSPPVQETQYF
J gene: TRBJ2-6; clone size: -; V gene: TRBV19; CDR3 protein: CATTTRDGAGANVLTF